The source of this TCR beta chain is a study of T cells in Graves' hyperthyroidism and ophthalmopathy. Graves' hyperthyroidism is called stable when ophthalmopathy does not progress within 18 months. Amplification targeted TCR beta CDR3 regions from RNA transcripts. An initial round of RT-PCR targeting the TCR CDR3 relied on the HTBI primer set. In TCRdb, the multiplex PCR reads were re-called with MiXCR into one record per CDR3 protein. The sample has approximately 560,000 distinct CDR3 sequences; about 15% are singletons. This CDR3 spans 13 amino acids. V was shortened by 5 bases and J by 1 base, with 9 bases between the two germline ends. Germline V gene lookup returns CDR1 SQVTM and CDR2 ANQGSEA.

The TCR was taken from a woman in her twenties or thirties with Graves' hyperthyroidism. The sequencing input was blood. The chain is built from TRBV29-1 and TRBJ2-1, with D possibly matching TRBD1 (6 bases). The CDR3, as DNA: TGCAGCGTTCACAGGGAGTCCTACAATGAGCAGTTCTTC. As protein: CSVHRESYNEQFF.